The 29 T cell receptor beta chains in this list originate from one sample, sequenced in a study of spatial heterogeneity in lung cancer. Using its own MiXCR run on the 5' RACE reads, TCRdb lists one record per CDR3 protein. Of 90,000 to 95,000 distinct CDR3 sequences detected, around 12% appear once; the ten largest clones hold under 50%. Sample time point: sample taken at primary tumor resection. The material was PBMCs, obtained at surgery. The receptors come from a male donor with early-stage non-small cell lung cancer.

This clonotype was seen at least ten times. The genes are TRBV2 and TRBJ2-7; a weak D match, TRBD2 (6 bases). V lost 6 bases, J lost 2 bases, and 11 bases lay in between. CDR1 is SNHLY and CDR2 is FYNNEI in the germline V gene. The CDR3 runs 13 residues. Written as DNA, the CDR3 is TGTGCCAGCAGACGGGAGCCGCCCTACGAGCAGTACTTC. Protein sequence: CASRREPPYEQYF. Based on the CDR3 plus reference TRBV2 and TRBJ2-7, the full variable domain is EPEVTQTPSHQVTQMGQEVILRCVPISNHLYFYWYRQILGQKVEFLVSFYNNEISEKSEIFDDQFSVERPDGSNFTLKIRSTKLEDSAMYFCASRREPPYEQYFGPGTRLTVT.

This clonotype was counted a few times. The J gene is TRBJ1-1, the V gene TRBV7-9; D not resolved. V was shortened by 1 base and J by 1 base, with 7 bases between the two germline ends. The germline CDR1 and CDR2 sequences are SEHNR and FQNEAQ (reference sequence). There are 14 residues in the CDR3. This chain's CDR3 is CASSLDSGNTEAFF. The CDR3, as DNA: TGTGCCAGCAGCTTAGACTCGGGGAACACTGAAGCTTTCTTT.

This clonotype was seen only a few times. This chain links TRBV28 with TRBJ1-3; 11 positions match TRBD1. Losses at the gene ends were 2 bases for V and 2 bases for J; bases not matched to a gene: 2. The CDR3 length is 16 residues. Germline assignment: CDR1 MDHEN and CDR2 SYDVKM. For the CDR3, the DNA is TGTGCCAGCAGTTTACGGGGACAGGGGGCTGGAAACACCATATATTTT. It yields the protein CASSLRGQGAGNTIYF.

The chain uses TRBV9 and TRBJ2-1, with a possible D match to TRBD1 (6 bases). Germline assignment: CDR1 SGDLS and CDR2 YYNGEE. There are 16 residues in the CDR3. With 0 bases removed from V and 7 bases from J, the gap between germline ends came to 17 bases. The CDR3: CASSVVPVQGENEQFF. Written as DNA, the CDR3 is TGTGCCAGCAGCGTAGTTCCGGTACAGGGTGAAAATGAGCAGTTCTTC.

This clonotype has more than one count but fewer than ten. Here the CDR3 reads CASTPGGGQPQHF. The CDR3 DNA follows: TGTGCCAGTACCCCGGGGGGGGGGCAGCCCCAGCATTTT. The V and J genes are TRBV28 and TRBJ1-5, with TRBD1 as a possible D gene (5 bases). The CDR3 has 13 amino acids. From germline, CDR1 is MDHEN and CDR2 SYDVKM. V was cut by 9 bases and J by 7 bases, with 16 bases left in between.

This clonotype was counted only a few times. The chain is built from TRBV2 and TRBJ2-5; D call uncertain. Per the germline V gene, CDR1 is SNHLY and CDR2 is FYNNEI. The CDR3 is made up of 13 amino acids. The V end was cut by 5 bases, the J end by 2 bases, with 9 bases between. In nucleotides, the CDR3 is TGTGCCAGCAGTTCATGGATGCAAGAGACCCAGTACTTC. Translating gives CASSSWMQETQYF.

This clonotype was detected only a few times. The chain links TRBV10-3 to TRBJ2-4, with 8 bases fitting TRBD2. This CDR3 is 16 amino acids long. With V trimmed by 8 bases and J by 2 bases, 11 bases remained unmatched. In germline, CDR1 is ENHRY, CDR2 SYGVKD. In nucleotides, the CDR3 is TGTGCCATCGGCGGGGGGCCGGGGGGAACCAAAAACATTCAGTACTTC. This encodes CAIGGGPGGTKNIQYF.

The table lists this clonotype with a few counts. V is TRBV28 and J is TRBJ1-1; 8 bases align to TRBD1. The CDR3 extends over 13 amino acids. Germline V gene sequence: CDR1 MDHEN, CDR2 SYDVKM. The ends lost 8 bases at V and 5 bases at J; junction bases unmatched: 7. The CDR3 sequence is CASLQQGGTEAFF. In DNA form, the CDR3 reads TGTGCCAGCCTCCAACAGGGGGGAACTGAAGCTTTCTTT.

CDR3 loop: CASSIPPLLGELFF. Written as DNA, the CDR3 is TGTGCCAGCAGTATCCCCCCCCTCCTCGGGGAGCTGTTTTTT. This chain uses TRBV28 with TRBJ2-2; D is undetermined. CDR3 length: 14 amino acids. Germline V gene lookup returns CDR1 MDHEN and CDR2 SYDVKM. V dropped 5 bases and J dropped 7 bases, with 14 bases sitting between them.

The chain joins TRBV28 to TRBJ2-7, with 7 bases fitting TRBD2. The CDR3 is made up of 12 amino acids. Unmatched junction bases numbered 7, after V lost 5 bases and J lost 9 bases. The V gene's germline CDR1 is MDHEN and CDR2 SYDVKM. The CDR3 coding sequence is TGTGCCAGCAGTCCGCCCGGGAGGACGCAGTACTTC. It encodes CASSPPGRTQYF.

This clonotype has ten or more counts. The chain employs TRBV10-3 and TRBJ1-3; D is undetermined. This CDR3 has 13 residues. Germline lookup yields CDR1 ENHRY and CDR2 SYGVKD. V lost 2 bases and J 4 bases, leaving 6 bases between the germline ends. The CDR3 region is CAISEIQGNTIYF. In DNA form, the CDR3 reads TGTGCCATCAGTGAGATCCAGGGAAACACCATATATTTT.

CDR3 in amino acids: CASSLTSMNTEAFF. As DNA, the CDR3 is TGCGCCAGCAGCTTGACATCTATGAACACTGAAGCTTTCTTT. The chain recombines TRBV5-1 with TRBJ1-1; D gene ambiguous. This CDR3 is built from 14 residues. V was trimmed by 1 base and J by 0 bases, leaving 7 bases between them. Germline CDR1 is SGHRS and CDR2 is YFSETQ.

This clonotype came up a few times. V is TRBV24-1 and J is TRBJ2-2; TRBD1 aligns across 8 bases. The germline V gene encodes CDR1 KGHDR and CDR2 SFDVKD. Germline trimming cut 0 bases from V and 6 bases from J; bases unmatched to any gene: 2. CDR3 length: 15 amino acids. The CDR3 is CATSDLQGAAGELFF. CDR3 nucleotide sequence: TGTGCCACCAGTGATTTGCAGGGGGCCGCCGGGGAGCTGTTTTTT.

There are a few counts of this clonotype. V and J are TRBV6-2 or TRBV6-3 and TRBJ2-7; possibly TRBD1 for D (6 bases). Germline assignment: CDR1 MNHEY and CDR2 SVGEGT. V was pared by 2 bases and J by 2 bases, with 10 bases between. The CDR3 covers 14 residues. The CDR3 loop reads CASSYRGQAYEQYF. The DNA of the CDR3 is TGTGCCAGCAGTTACCGGGGACAAGCCTACGAGCAGTACTTC.

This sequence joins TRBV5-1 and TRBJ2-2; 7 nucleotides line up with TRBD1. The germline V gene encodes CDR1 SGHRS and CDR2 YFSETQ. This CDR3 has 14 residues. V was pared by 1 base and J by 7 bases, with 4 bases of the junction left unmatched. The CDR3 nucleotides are TGCGCCAGCAGCTTGACAGGGGACATCGGGGAGCTGTTTTTT. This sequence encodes CASSLTGDIGELFF.

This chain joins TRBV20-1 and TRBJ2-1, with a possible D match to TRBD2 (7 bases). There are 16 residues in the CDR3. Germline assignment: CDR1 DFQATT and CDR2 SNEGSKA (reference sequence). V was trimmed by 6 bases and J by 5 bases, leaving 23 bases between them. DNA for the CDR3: TGCAGTGCGGAGGACCGGGGGCTAGCGGTCCACAATGAGCAGTTCTTC. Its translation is CSAEDRGLAVHNEQFF.

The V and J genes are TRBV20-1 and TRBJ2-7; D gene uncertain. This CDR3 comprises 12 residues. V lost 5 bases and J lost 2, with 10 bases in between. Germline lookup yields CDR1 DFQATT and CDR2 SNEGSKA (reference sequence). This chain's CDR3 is CSASPGTYEQYF. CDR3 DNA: TGCAGTGCTTCCCCAGGAACCTACGAGCAGTACTTC.

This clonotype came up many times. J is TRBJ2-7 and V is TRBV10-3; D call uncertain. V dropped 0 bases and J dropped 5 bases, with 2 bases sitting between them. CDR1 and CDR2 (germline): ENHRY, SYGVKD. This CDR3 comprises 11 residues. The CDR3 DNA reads TGTGCCATCAGTGAGTCCCACGAGCAGTACTTC. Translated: CAISESHEQYF.

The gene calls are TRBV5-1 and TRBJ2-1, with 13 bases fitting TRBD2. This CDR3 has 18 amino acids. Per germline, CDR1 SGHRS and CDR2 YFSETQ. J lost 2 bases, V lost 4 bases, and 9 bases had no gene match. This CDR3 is CASSVGLAGLATYNEQFF. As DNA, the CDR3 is TGCGCCAGCAGCGTGGGACTAGCGGGGCTCGCGACCTACAATGAGCAGTTCTTC.

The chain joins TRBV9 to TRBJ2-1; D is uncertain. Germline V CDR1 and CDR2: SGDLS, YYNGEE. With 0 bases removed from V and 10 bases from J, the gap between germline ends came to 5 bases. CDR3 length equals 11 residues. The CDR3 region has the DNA TGTGCCAGCAGCGTAGGTTCGGAGCAGTTCTTC. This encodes CASSVGSEQFF.

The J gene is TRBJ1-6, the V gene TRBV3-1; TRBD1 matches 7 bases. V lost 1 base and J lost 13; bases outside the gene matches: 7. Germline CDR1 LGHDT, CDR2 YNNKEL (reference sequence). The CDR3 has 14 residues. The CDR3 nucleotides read TGTGCCAGCAGCCAAGCTCTCAAGGGGGCCCCCCTCCACTTT. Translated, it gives CASSQALKGAPLHF.

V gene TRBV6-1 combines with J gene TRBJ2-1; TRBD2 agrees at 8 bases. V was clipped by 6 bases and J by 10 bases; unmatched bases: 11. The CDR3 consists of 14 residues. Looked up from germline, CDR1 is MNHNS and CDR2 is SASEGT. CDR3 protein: CASSPGLAVREQFF. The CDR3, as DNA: TGTGCCAGCAGCCCCGGACTAGCAGTAAGAGAGCAGTTCTTC.

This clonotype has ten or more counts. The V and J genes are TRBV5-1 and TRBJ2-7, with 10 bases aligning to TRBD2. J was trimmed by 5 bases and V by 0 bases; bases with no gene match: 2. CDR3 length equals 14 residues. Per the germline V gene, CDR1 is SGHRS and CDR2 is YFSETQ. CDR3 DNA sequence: TGCGCCAGCAGCTTGGGGCTAGCGGGAGACGAGCAGTACTTC. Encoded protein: CASSLGLAGDEQYF.

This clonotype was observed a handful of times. This CDR3 reads CSARALGSTDTQYF. The DNA of the CDR3 is TGCAGTGCTAGGGCCCTAGGGAGCACAGATACGCAGTATTTT. J is TRBJ2-3 and V is TRBV20-1; the D is unclear. The germline CDR1 and CDR2 sequences are DFQATT and SNEGSKA (reference sequence). The ends were cut back, 3 bases at V and 0 bases at J, with 10 bases in the middle. The CDR3 runs 14 residues.

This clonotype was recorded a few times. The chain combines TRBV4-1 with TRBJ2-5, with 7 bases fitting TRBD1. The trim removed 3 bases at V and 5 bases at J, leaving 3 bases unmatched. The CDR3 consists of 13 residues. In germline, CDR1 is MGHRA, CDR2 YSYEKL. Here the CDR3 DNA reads TGCGCCAGCAGCCAGGACAGGCGGGAGACCCAGTACTTC. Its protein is CASSQDRRETQYF.

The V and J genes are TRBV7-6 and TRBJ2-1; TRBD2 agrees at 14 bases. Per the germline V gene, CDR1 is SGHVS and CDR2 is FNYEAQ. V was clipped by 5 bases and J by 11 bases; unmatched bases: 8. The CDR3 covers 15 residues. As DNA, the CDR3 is TGTGCCAGCAGCGCCGGGACTAGCGGGGGTAACAAGCAGTTCTTC. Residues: CASSAGTSGGNKQFF.

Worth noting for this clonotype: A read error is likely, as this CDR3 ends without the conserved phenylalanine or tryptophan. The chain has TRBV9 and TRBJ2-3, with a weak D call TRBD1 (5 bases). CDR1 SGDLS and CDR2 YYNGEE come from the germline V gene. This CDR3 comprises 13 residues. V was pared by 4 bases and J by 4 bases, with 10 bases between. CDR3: CASSRQISDTQYL. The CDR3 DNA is TGTGCCAGCAGCCGACAGATTTCAGATACGCAGTATTTG.

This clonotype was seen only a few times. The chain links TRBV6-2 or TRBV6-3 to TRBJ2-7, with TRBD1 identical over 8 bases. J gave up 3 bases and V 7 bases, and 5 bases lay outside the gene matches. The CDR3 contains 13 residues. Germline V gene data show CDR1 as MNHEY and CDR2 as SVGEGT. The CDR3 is CASTTGAGYEQYF. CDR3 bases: TGTGCCAGCACGACAGGGGCGGGCTACGAGCAGTACTTC.

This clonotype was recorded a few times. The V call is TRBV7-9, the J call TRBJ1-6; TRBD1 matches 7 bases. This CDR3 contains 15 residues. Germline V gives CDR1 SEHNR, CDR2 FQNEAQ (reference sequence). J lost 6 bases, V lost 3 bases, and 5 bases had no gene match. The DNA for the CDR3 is TGTGCCAGCAGCTTTGTAGGGGGCTTTAATTCACCCCTCCACTTT. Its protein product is CASSFVGGFNSPLHF.